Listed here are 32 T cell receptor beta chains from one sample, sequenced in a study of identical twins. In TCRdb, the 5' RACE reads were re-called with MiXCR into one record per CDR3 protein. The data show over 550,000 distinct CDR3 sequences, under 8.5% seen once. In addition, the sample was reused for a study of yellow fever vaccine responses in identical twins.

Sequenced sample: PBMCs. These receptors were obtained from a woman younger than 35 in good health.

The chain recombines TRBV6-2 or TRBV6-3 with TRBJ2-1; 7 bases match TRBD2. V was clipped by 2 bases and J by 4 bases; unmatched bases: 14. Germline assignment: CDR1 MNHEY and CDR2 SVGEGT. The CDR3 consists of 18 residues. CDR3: CASSYKAGVLQRYNEQFF. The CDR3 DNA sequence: TGTGCCAGCAGTTACAAGGCGGGAGTTCTACAGCGATACAATGAGCAGTTCTTC.

CDR3 region: CASSVGGQGAGTLVGYTF. The CDR3 DNA follows: TGTGCCAGCAGCGTAGGAGGGCAGGGGGCCGGTACGCTGGTGGGCTACACCTTC. V gene TRBV9 combines with J gene TRBJ1-2; 8 nucleotides align to TRBD1. The CDR3 runs to 18 residues. Germline CDR1 reads SGDLS; CDR2 reads YYNGEE. V dropped 0 bases and J dropped 8; count of bases not matched to a gene: 18.

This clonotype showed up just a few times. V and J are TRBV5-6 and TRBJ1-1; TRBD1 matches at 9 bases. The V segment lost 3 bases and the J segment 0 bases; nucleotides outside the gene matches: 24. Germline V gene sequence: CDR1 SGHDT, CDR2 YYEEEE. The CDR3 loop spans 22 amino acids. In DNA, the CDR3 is TGTGCCAGCAGCTCGCCGGGACAGGGCGTCCCTTTTCTATCTTCTTTGAACACTGAAGCTTTCTTT. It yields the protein CASSSPGQGVPFLSSLNTEAFF.

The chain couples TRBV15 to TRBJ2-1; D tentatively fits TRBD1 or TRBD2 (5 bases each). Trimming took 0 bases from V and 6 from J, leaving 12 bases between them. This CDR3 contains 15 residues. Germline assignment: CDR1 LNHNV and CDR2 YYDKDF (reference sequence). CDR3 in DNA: TGTGCCACCAGCAGAGATGGGACGGACGGCAATGAGCAGTTCTTC. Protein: CATSRDGTDGNEQFF.

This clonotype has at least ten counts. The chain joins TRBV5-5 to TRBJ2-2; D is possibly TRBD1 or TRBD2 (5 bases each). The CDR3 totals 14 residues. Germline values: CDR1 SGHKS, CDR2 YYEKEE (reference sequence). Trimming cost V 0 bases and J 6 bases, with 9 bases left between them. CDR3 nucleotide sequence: TGTGCCAGCAGCTTGGAGGGACGGGCCGGGGAGCTGTTTTTT. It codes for CASSLEGRAGELFF.

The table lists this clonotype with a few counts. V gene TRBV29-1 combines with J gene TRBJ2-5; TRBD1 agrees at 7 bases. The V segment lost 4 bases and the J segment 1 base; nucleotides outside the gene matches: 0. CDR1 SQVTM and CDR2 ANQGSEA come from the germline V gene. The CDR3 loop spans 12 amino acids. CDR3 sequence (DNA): TGCAGCGTTGGGACAGGCCAAGAGACCCAGTACTTC. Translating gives CSVGTGQETQYF. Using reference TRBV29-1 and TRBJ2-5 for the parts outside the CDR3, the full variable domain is SAVISQKPSRDICQRGTSLTIQCQVDSQVTMMFWYRQQPGQSLTLIATANQGSEATYESGFVIDKFPISRPNLTFSTLTVSNMSPEDSSIYLCSVGTGQETQYFGPGTRLLVL.

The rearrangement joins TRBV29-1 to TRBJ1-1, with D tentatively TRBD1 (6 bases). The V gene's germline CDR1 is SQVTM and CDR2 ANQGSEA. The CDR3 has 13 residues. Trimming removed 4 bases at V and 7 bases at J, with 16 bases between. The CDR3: CSVVRREGVEAFF. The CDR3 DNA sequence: TGCAGCGTTGTACGTCGTGAGGGGGTTGAAGCTTTCTTT.

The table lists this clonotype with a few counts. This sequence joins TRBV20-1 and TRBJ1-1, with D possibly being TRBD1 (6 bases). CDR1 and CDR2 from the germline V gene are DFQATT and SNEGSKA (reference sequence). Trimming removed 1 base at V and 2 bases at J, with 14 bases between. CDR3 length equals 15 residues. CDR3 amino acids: CSARARGSLNTEAFF. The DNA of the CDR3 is TGCAGTGCTAGAGCTAGGGGGTCCCTCAACACTGAAGCTTTCTTT.

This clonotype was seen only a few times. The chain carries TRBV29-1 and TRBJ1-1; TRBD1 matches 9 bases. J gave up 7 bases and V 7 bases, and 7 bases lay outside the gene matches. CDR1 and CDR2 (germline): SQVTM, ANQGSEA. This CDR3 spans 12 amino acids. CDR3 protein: CSAAVTGGEAFF. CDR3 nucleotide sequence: TGCAGCGCCGCCGTGACAGGGGGTGAAGCTTTCTTT. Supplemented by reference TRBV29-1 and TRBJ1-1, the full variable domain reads SAVISQKPSRDICQRGTSLTIQCQVDSQVTMMFWYRQQPGQSLTLIATANQGSEATYESGFVIDKFPISRPNLTFSTLTVSNMSPEDSSIYLCSAAVTGGEAFFGQGTRLTVV.

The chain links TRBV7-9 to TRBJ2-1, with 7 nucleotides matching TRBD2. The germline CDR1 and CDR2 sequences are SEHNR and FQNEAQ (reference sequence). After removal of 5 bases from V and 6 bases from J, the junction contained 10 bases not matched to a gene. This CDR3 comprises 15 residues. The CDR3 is CASSPREAGFNEQFF. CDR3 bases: TGTGCCAGCAGCCCACGGGAAGCGGGATTCAATGAGCAGTTCTTC.

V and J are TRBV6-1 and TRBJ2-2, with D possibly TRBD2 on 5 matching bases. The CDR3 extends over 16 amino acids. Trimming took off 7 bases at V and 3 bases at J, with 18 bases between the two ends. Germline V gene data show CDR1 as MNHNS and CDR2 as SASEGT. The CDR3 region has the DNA TGTGCCAGCACCCAGCAGTCGACGGACTACACCGGGGAGCTGTTTTTT. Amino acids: CASTQQSTDYTGELFF.

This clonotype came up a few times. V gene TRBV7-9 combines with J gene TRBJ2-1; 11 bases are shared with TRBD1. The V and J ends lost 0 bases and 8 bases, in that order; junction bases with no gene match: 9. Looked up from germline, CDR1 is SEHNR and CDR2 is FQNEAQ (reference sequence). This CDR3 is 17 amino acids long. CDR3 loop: CASSLAVGQGAFDEQFF. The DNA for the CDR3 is TGTGCCAGCAGCTTAGCGGTTGGACAGGGGGCTTTCGATGAGCAGTTCTTC. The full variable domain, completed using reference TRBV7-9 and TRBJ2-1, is DTGVSQNPRHKITKRGQNVTFRCDPISEHNRLYWYRQTLGQGPEFLTYFQNEAQLEKSRLLSDRFSAERPKGSFSTLEIQRTEQGDSAMYLCASSLAVGQGAFDEQFFGPGTRLTVL.

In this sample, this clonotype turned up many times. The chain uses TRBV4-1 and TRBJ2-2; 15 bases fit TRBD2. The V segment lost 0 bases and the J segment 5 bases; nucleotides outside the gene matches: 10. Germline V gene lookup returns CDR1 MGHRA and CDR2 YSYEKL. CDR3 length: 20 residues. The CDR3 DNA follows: TGCGCCAGCAGCCAAGAGGGACTAGCGGGGGGCAAGTCGAGGACCGGGGAGCTGTTTTTT. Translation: CASSQEGLAGGKSRTGELFF.

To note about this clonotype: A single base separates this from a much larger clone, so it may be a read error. The CDR3 DNA sequence: TGCGCCAGCAGCGTCTCGACCCAAGAGACCCAGCACTTC. Translated, it gives CASSVSTQETQHF. The gene calls are TRBV5-1 and TRBJ2-5; unclear D gene. The length of the CDR3 is 13 residues. Germline V gives CDR1 SGHRS, CDR2 YFSETQ.

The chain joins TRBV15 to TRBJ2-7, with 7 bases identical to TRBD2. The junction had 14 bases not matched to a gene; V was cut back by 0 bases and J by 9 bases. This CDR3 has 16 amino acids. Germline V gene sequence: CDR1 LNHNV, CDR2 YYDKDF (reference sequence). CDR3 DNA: TGTGCCACCAGCAGAGATAAGGCAGCCATTCGGGAGGTGCAGTACTTC. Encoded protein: CATSRDKAAIREVQYF.

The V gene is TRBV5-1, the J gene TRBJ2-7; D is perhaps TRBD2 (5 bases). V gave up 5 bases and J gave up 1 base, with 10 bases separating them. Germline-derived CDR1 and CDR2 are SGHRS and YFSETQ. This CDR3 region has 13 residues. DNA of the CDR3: TGCGCCAGCAGATACAGCGGATCCTACGAGCAGTACTTC. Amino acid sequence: CASRYSGSYEQYF. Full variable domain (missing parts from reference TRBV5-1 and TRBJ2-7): KAGVTQTPRYLIKTRGQQVTLSCSPISGHRSVSWYQQTPGQGLQFLFEYFSETQRNKGNFPGRFSGRQFSNSRSEMNVSTLELGDSALYLCASRYSGSYEQYFGPGTRLTVT.

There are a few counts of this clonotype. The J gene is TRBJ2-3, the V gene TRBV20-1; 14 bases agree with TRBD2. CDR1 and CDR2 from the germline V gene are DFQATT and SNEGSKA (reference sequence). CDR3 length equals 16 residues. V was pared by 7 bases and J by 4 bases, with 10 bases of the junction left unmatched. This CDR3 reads CSVETSGGGIADTQYF. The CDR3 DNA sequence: TGCAGTGTCGAGACTAGCGGGGGGGGAATTGCAGATACGCAGTATTTT.

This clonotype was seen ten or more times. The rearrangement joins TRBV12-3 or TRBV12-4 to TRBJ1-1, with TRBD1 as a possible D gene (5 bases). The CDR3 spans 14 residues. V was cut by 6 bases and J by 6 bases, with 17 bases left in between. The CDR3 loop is CASSPMGPGAEAFF. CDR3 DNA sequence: TGTGCCAGCAGCCCGATGGGCCCGGGGGCTGAAGCTTTCTTT.

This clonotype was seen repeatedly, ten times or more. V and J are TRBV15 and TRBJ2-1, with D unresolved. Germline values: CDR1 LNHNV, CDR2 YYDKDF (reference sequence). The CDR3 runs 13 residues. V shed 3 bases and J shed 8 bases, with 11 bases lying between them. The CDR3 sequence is CATSSGWSDEQFF. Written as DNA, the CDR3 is TGTGCCACCAGCAGTGGTTGGAGCGATGAGCAGTTCTTC.

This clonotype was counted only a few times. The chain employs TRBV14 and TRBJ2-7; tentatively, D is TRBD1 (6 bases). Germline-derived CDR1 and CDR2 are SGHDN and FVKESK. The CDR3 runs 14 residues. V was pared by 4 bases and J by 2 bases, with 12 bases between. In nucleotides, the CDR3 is TGTGCCAGCAGCCTTGGACAGCTGGCCTACGAGCAGTACTTC. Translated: CASSLGQLAYEQYF.

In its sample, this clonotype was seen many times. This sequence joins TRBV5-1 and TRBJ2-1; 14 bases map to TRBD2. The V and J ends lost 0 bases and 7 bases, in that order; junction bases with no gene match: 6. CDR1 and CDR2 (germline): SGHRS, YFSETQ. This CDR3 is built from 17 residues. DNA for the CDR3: TGCGCCAGCAGCTTGGGGGGGACTAGCGGGAGTCGGAATGAGCAGTTCTTC. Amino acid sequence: CASSLGGTSGSRNEQFF.

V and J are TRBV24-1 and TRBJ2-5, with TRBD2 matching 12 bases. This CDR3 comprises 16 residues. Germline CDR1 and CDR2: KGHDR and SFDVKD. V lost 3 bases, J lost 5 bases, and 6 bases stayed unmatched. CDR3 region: CATSDATSGSHETQYF. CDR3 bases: TGTGCCACCAGTGATGCGACTAGCGGGAGTCATGAGACCCAGTACTTC.

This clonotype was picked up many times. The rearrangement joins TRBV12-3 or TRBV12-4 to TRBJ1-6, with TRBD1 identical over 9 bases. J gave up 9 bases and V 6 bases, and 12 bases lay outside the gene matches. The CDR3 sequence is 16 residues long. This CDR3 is CASRDRGLDFGSPLHF. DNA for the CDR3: TGTGCCAGCAGGGACAGGGGATTGGACTTTGGTTCACCCCTCCACTTT.

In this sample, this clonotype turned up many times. CDR3: CSARALGLADEQFF. The DNA for the CDR3 is TGCAGTGCTAGAGCCCTCGGACTAGCGGATGAGCAGTTCTTC. The chain links TRBV20-1 to TRBJ2-1, with TRBD2 matching over 10 bases. CDR1 is DFQATT, CDR2 SNEGSKA, per germline (reference sequence). The ends lost 1 base at V and 8 bases at J; junction bases unmatched: 5. The CDR3 runs 14 residues.

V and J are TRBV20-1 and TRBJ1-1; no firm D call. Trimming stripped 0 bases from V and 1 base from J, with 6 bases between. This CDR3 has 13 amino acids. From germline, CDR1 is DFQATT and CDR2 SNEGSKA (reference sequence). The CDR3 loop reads CSARERGNTEAFF. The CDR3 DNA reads TGCAGTGCTAGAGAACGTGGGAACACTGAAGCTTTCTTT.

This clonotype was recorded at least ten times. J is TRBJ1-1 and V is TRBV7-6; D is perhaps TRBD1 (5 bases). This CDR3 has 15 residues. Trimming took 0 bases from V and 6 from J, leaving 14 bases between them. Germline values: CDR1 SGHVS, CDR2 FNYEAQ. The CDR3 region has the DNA TGTGCCAGCAGCTTAGCCCCGTTCGGGGGAGCTGAAGCTTTCTTT. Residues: CASSLAPFGGAEAFF.

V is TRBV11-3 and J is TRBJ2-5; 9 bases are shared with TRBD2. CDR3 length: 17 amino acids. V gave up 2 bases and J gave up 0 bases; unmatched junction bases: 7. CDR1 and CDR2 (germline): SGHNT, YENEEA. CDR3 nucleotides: TGTGCCAGCAGCTTATTTTTTCAGCGGGAGGACCAAGAGACCCAGTACTTC. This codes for CASSLFFQREDQETQYF.

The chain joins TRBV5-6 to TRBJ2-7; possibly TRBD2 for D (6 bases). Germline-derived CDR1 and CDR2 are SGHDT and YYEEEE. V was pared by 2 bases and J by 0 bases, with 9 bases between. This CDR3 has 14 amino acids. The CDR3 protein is CASSFADYSYEQYF. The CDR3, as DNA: TGTGCCAGCAGCTTCGCGGACTACTCCTACGAGCAGTACTTC.

CDR3: CASRYRNYNSPLHF. The CDR3 coding sequence is TGTGCCAGCAGGTATAGGAATTATAATTCACCCCTCCACTTT. The chain is built from TRBV27 and TRBJ1-6, with D unclear. CDR3 length equals 14 residues. Trimming left V 6 bases short and J 4 bases short, with 10 bases between. Germline V gene sequence: CDR1 MNHEY, CDR2 SMNVEV (reference sequence).

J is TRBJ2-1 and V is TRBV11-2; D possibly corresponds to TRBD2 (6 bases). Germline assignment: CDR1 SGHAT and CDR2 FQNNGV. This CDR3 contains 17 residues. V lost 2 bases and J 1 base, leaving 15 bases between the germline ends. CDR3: CASSLRSGRGSYNEQFF. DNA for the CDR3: TGTGCCAGCAGCTTACGATCTGGGCGGGGATCCTACAATGAGCAGTTCTTC. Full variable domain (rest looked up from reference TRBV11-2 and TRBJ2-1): EAGVAQSPRYKIIEKRQSVAFWCNPISGHATLYWYQQILGQGPKLLIQFQNNGVVDDSQLPKDRFSAERLKGVDSTLKIQPAKLEDSAVYLCASSLRSGRGSYNEQFFGPGTRLTVL.

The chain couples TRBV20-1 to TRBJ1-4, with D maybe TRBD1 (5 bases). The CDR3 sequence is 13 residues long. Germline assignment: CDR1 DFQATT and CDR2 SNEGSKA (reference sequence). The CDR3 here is CSAPGRLNEKLFF. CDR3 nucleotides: TGCAGCGCCCCGGGGCGGCTTAATGAAAAACTGTTTTTT.

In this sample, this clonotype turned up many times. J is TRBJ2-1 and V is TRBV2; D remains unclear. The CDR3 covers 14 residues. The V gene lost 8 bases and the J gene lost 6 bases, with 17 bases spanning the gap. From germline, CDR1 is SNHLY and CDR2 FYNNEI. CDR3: CASPRSPRPNEQFF. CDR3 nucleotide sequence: TGTGCCAGCCCGAGGTCGCCTAGACCCAATGAGCAGTTCTTC.